The 10 T cell receptor beta chains below come from one sample, sequenced in a study of CD8 T cells in Susac syndrome. Random hexamers were used to reverse transcribe 0.5 to 1 ug of RNA. TCRdb reprocessed the immunoSEQ multiplex PCR reads via MiXCR and lists one record per CDR3 protein. In the table there are about 130,000 distinct CDR3 sequences, 80% of which are singletons. Sequencing was performed on CD8+ T cells from PBMCs. Receptors originate from a human donor with multiple sclerosis.

This chain uses TRBV2 with TRBJ2-1; D gene uncertain. Looked up from germline, CDR1 is SNHLY and CDR2 is FYNNEI. The CDR3 extends over 12 amino acids. V dropped 2 bases and J dropped 4 bases, with 3 bases sitting between them. The CDR3 reads CASSEFYNEQFF. CDR3 coding DNA: TGTGCCAGCAGTGAATTTTACAATGAGCAGTTCTTC.

V and J are TRBV7-2 and TRBJ1-4, with D maybe TRBD1 (6 bases). The CDR3 covers 14 residues. The V and J ends lost 3 bases and 6 bases respectively, with 11 bases between them. Germline V lookup: CDR1 SGHTA, CDR2 FQGNSA. CDR3 loop: CASSLVGTHEKLFF. CDR3 sequence (DNA): TGTGCCAGCAGCTTGGTGGGGACACATGAAAAACTGTTTTTT.

This rearrangement joins TRBV7-9 to TRBJ1-2; 9 bases map to TRBD1. V was pared by 1 base and J by 7 bases, with 10 bases of the junction left unmatched. CDR1 is SEHNR and CDR2 is FQNEAQ in the germline V gene (reference sequence). The CDR3 extends over 16 amino acids. The CDR3 here is CASSLGYTGTGIGYTF. The CDR3 DNA reads TGTGCCAGCAGCTTAGGGTATACCGGGACAGGGATTGGCTACACCTTC.

This chain links TRBV2 with TRBJ2-7, with D hard to call. This CDR3 is 13 amino acids long. V was cut by 7 bases and J by 3 bases, with 13 bases left in between. CDR1 is SNHLY and CDR2 is FYNNEI in the germline V gene. The CDR3 bases are TGTGCCAGCACCCCGAGACACTACTACGAGCAGTACTTC. Its translation is CASTPRHYYEQYF.

The chain has TRBV19 and TRBJ2-1; 12 nucleotides agree with TRBD2. Looked up from germline, CDR1 is LNHDA and CDR2 is SQIVND (reference sequence). This CDR3 contains 15 residues. Trimming removed 7 bases from V and 8 bases from J; junction bases left unmatched: 9. This chain's CDR3 is CASTVTSGRSDEQFF. Written as DNA, the CDR3 is TGTGCCAGTACCGTGACTAGCGGGAGAAGCGATGAGCAGTTCTTC.

In its sample, this clonotype was seen a few times. The rearrangement links TRBV10-3 to TRBJ2-7; D gene ambiguous. The germline CDR1 and CDR2 sequences are ENHRY and SYGVKD. This CDR3 contains 15 residues. Trimming stripped 0 bases from V and 4 bases from J, with 13 bases between. DNA of the CDR3: TGTGCCATCAGTGAGTCGATGGAAGACACATACGAGCAGTACGTC. It codes for CAISESMEDTYEQYV.

This rearrangement joins TRBV19 to TRBJ1-2, with 8 bases lining up with TRBD1. Trimming at V came to 4 bases and at J to 4 bases, leaving 2 bases not matched to a gene. The length of the CDR3 is 13 residues. Germline values: CDR1 LNHDA, CDR2 SQIVND (reference sequence). The CDR3 DNA is TGTGCCAGTAGTACGGGGACAGGCTATGGCTACACCTTC. This codes for CASSTGTGYGYTF. Looking up the rest from reference TRBV19 and TRBJ1-2 gives the full variable domain: DGGITQSPKYLFRKEGQNVTLSCEQNLNHDAMYWYRQDPGQGLRLIYYSQIVNDFQKGDIAEGYSVSREKKESFPLTVTSAQKNPTAFYLCASSTGTGYGYTFGSGTRLTVV.

J is TRBJ1-1 and V is TRBV13; D is uncertain. This CDR3 comprises 13 residues. Germline V lookup: CDR1 PRHDT, CDR2 FYEKMQ (reference sequence). The V gene lost 0 bases and the J gene lost 7 bases, with 9 bases spanning the gap. CDR3 protein: CASSLGSVGEAFF. The CDR3 nucleotides are TGTGCCAGCAGCTTAGGGTCGGTTGGTGAAGCTTTCTTT. Based on the CDR3 plus reference TRBV13 and TRBJ1-1, the full variable domain is AAGVIQSPRHLIKEKRETATLKCYPIPRHDTVYWYQQGPGQDPQFLISFYEKMQSDKGSIPDRFSAQQFSDYHSELNMSSLELGDSALYFCASSLGSVGEAFFGQGTRLTVV.

V is TRBV27 and J is TRBJ2-5; D may be TRBD1 or TRBD2 (5 bases each). Trimming stripped 5 bases from V and 0 bases from J, with 13 bases between. The germline gives CDR1 MNHEY, CDR2 SMNVEV (reference sequence). There are 15 residues in the CDR3. The CDR3 DNA follows: TGTGCCAGCAGTGCGAGGGACGGCAACCAAGAGACCCAGTACTTC. It is translated as CASSARDGNQETQYF.

The chain combines TRBV5-1 with TRBJ2-2; D remains unclear. V lost 4 bases and J 3 bases, leaving 16 bases between the germline ends. This CDR3 contains 16 residues. Germline V gene sequence: CDR1 SGHRS, CDR2 YFSETQ. The CDR3 coding sequence is TGCGCCAGCAGCCCAGGACCAGGATCGGACACCGGGGAGCTGTTTTTT. Residues: CASSPGPGSDTGELFF.